This T cell receptor beta chain was found in a study of T cells in Graves' hyperthyroidism and ophthalmopathy. On the study more broadly: Peripheral blood sampling occurred at initial diagnosis, before any treatment.

Looked up from germline, CDR1 is SEHNR and CDR2 is FQNEAQ (reference sequence). This CDR3 is built from 14 residues. The J segment lost 7 bases and the V segment lost 6 bases, leaving 8 bases of the junction unmatched. When ophthalmopathy did not progress within 18 months, Graves' hyperthyroidism was considered stable. Pregnant or lactating patients were excluded, as were those with uncontrolled infection or other autoimmune disease. Amplification targeted TCR beta CDR3 regions from RNA transcripts. HTBI primers drove first-round RT-PCR of the TCR CDR3. TCRdb re-called the multiplex PCR reads through MiXCR, storing one row per CDR3 protein. Among roughly 420,000 distinct CDR3 sequences listed, 15% to 18% were seen once. Study-wide findings and caveats: Appearing also in blood were most of the thyroid clonotypes expanded above 0.001.

In this sample, this clonotype turned up a few times. Its specificity is unknown. The sequenced sample consisted of blood. V is TRBV7-9 and J is TRBJ2-7; TRBD2 aligns across 11 bases. This receptor was obtained from a woman aged 18-30 years with Graves' hyperthyroidism. CDR3 sequence reads: CASSRTSGSDEQYF. The DNA of the CDR3 is TGTGCCAGCAGTCGAACTAGCGGGAGCGATGAGCAGTACTTC.